This T cell receptor (beta chain) was identified in a study of regulatory T cells in long-lasting Graves disease. At the level of the study: The term persistent Graves' disease signified upward of 5 years on antithyroid drugs with positive TSH receptor antibodies.

This clonotype showed up just a few times. Its cognate antigen is unknown. General study results and limits: TCR diversity was lower in persistent Graves' patients (versus newly diagnosed ones). TRBV28, TRBJ1-2 and TRBJ2-5 were segments that persistent disease favored.

Time point defined: persistent/refractory GD, antithyroid drugs over 5 years with positive TRAb. The TCR library used RNA extracted from PBMCs. The CDR3 length is 15 residues. Germline lookup yields CDR1 LGHNA and CDR2 YSLEER. V gave up 0 bases and J gave up 6 bases, with 12 bases separating them. Both iRepertoire HTBI primers and Arm-PCR of CDR3 regions were used to build the TCR beta libraries. In TCRdb, the multiplex PCR reads were re-called with MiXCR into one record per CDR3 protein. This table has about 470,000 distinct CDR3 sequences, less than 25% appearing once. The chain employs TRBV4-3 and TRBJ1-5; weak D call: TRBD1 (5 bases). This receptor was identified in a female donor with Graves disease. This material consisted of peripheral blood mononuclear cells (PBMCs), taken when the disease was refractory, from a patient treated with antithyroid drugs. CDR3 nucleotides: TGCGCCAGCAGCCAAGATTGGGGGGTTAGTCAGCCCCAGCATTTT. As protein: CASSQDWGVSQPQHF.